What follows describes a single TCR beta chain. Assay used: immunoSEQ multiplex PCR; TCRdb lists only in-frame clones, some missing. This sample carries 150,000 or so clones, 60% to 85% of them seen once, and the ten largest clones take 8.1%. Germline V gene data show CDR1 as SGHRS and CDR2 as YFSETQ. The CDR3 sequence is 16 residues long. Trimming at V came to 0 bases and at J to 3 bases, leaving 7 bases not matched to a gene. The Seattle site enrolled patients during active infection and followed them longitudinally. These data come from a study of blood T cell repertoires in COVID-19. Whole-study context: COVID-19 samples collected from the United States, Italy and Spain covered acute and convalescent phases. PBMCs, B-cell-depleted T cells, or T cells provided the cDNA or gDNA that made up the material.

The sample was peripheral blood. The sequence came from a woman aged 55-70 years with COVID-19, enrolled during active disease. J is TRBJ2-3 and V is TRBV5-1; TRBD2 agrees at 7 bases. DNA of the CDR3: TGCGCCAGCAGCTTGGAAGTGGGAGGGCGGACAGATACGCAGTATTTT. Translation gives CASSLEVGGRTDTQYF.